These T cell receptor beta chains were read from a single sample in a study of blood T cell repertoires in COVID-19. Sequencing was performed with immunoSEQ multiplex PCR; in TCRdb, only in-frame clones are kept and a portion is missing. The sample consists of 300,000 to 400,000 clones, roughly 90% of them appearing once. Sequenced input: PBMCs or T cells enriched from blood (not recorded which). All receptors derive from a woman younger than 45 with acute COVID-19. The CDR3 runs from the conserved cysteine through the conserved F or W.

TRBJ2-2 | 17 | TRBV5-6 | CASSFYGDRPQGGELFF
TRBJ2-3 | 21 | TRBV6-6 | CASSLVGPGVSGGAPTDTQYF
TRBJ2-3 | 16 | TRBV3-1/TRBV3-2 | CASSPGWTGGTDTQYF
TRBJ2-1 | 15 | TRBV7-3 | CASSFSSGGLGEQFF
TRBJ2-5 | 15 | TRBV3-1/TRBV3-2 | CASSHIPDYQETQYF
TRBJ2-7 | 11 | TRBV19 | CASRTGYEQYF
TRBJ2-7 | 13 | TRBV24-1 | CATSDGQSYEQYF
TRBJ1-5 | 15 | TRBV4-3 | CASSSGQGNNQPQHF
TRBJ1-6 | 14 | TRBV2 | CASSGTHGNSPLHF
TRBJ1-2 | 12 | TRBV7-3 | CASSLAGSGYTF
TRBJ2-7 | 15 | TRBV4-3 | CASSQDRGQGYEQYF
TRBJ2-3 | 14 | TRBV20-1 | CSASGSVNTDTQYF
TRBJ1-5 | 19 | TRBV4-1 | CASSQGGFSGTKGNQPQHF
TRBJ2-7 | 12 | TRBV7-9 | CASSLTTGRTYF
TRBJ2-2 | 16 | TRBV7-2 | CASSGRLAGVPRELFF
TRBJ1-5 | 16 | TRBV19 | CASSIQGRMWNQPQHF
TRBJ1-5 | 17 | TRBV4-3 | CASSQDRGPHSNQPQHF
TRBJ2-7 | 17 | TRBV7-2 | CASSLARFSGGWYEQYF
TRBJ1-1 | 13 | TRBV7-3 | CASSLSEGTEAFF
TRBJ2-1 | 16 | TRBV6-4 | CASSDSIAGGPDEQFF
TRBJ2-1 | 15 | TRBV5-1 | CASSPGQGGLNEQFF
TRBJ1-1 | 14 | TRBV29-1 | CSVGGGHLNTEAFF
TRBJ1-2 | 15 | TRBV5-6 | CASSRQSTGHYGYTF
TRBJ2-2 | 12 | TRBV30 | CAWRKGAGELFF
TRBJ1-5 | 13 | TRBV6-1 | CASSELGAEPQHF
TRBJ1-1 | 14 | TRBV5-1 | CASSKRQGDTEAFF
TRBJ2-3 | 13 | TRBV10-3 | CAISGGTTDTQYF
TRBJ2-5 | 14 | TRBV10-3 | CAIRASGGQETQYF
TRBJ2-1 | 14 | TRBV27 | CASSLTGGPGEQFF
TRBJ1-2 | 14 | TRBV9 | CASSVGAGDYGYTF
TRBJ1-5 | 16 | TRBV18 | CASSPQGGYSNQPQHF
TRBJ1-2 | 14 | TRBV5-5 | CASSAPGQGHGYTF
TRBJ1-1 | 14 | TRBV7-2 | CASSQRTGNTEAFF
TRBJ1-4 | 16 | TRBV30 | CAWSTEAISAGEKLFF
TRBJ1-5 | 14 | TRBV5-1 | CASSSGVLDQPQHF
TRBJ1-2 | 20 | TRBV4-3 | CASSQDIRTGGMGSNYGYTF
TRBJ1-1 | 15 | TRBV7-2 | CASSLGWDRDKWAFF
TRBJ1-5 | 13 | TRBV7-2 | CASAGGSNQPQHF
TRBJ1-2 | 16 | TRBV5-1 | CASSSGQGNSNYGYTF
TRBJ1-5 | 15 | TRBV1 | CTSSQFAGGHQPQHF
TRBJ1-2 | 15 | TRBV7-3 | CASSLKQGPNYGYTF
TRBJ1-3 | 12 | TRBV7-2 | CASSPAGNTIYF
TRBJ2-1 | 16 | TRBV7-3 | CASSKSGLAGHNEQFF
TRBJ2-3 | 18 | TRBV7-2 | CASSFPSGGSDFTDTQYF
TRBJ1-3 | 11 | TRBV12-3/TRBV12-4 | CASSFYGGTDF
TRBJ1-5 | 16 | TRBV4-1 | CASSQDLGGARQPQHF
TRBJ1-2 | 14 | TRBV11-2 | CASSLGTGGRGYTF
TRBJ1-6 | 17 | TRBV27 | CASSLDQTGAYNSPLHF
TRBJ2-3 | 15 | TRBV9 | CASSPVGVGSNTQYF